This T cell receptor (beta chain) derives from a study of shared clonotypes between healthy human individuals. Findings and limits, study-wide: Clonotypes which were not shared had lower generation probabilities than clonotypes that all four donors shared.

CDR1 and CDR2 from the germline V gene are LNHDA and SQIVND (reference sequence). Trimming at V came to 4 bases and at J to 4 bases, leaving 7 bases not matched to a gene. The CDR3 is 16 amino acids. The assay was immunoSEQ multiplex PCR, and TCRdb's table has in-frame clones only and misses some. The sample contains roughly 2.2 million clones, roughly 93% of which appear only once. Concerning this clone itself: What it recognizes is unknown.

The chain joins TRBV19 to TRBJ2-3, with 11 bases that match TRBD2. The sequence came from a man aged 18 to 29 in good health. Some clones in this sample may be carry-over from other donors' samples. The sample consisted of naive CD4+ T cells from PBMCs. Specified subset: CD45RA+ positively selected. CDR3: CASSTPGSGRADTQYF. CDR3 coding DNA: TGTGCCAGTAGTACCCCGGGTAGCGGGAGGGCAGATACGCAGTATTTT.